The next 13 T cell receptor beta chains were all read from a single sample in a study of cytomegalovirus exposure and HLA in healthy donors. TCRdb keeps only in-frame clones here, not all; method: immunoSEQ multiplex PCR. The table records 250,000 to 300,000 clones, just over 85% of them present only once. Sequencing was done on a sample of PBMCs. These receptors originate from a woman between 18 and 29 years old in good health and CMV-seronegative.

Only a few counts were recorded for this clone. V usage is TRBV7-3 and J usage is TRBJ2-7; 10 nucleotides match TRBD1. V was pared by 5 bases and J by 4 bases, with 5 bases of the junction left unmatched. CDR1 is SGHTA and CDR2 is FQGTGA in the germline V gene. This CDR3 spans 14 amino acids. The CDR3 loop is CASSPGTGAYEQYF. CDR3 in DNA: TGTGCCAGCAGCCCCGGGACAGGGGCTTACGAGCAGTACTTC.

The genes are TRBV7-6 and TRBJ2-1; 10 bases are a match to TRBD1. The V and J ends lost 5 bases and 7 bases, in that order; junction bases with no gene match: 17. From germline, CDR1 is SGHVS and CDR2 FNYEAQ. The CDR3 consists of 18 residues. CDR3 sequence (DNA): TGTGCCAGCAGCCCCTTACCGGGACGGGACAGGGGATCAAATGAGCAGTTCTTC. This translates into CASSPLPGRDRGSNEQFF.

CDR3 residues: CASSNVQGGYGYTF. The CDR3 nucleotides read TGTGCCAGCTCCAATGTACAGGGCGGCTATGGCTACACCTTC. This chain links TRBV2 with TRBJ1-2, with a weak D call TRBD1 (6 bases). V shed 8 bases and J shed 4 bases, with 17 bases lying between them. Germline CDR1 is SNHLY and CDR2 is FYNNEI. This CDR3 has 14 amino acids.

This rearrangement joins TRBV9 to TRBJ2-2; 13 bases fit TRBD2. V lost 3 bases, J lost 6 bases, and 8 bases stayed unmatched. The length of the CDR3 is 17 residues. The germline CDR1 and CDR2 sequences are SGDLS and YYNGEE. DNA for the CDR3: TGTGCCAGCAGCGACCCGACTAGCGGGAGGTTCGCCGGGGAGCTGTTTTTT. This gives the protein CASSDPTSGRFAGELFF.

This rearrangement joins TRBV7-6 to TRBJ1-1, with 8 bases fitting TRBD1. The CDR3 loop spans 14 amino acids. The germline V gene encodes CDR1 SGHVS and CDR2 FNYEAQ. The ends lost 4 bases at V and 2 bases at J; junction bases unmatched: 3. The CDR3 nucleotides are TGTGCCAGCAGCTCCAGGGGGCAAAACACTGAAGCTTTCTTT. It translates to CASSSRGQNTEAFF.

DNA of the CDR3: TGTGCCAGCACTCGTCTAGCGGGCACAGATACGCAGTATTTT. Translated: CASTRLAGTDTQYF. The chain recombines TRBV6-1 with TRBJ2-3; TRBD2 matches at 7 bases. The V segment lost 7 bases and the J segment 1 base; nucleotides outside the gene matches: 5. The V gene's germline CDR1 is MNHNS and CDR2 SASEGT. The CDR3 is 14 residues long.

The V call is TRBV29-1, the J call TRBJ1-4; TRBD1 might be the D (6 bases). Germline lookup yields CDR1 SQVTM and CDR2 ANQGSEA. V dropped 0 bases and J dropped 2 bases, with 13 bases sitting between them. CDR3 length: 16 residues. CDR3 in amino acids: CSVEDPGGQTNEKLFF. In DNA form, the CDR3 reads TGCAGCGTTGAAGATCCCGGGGGGCAGACTAATGAAAAACTGTTTTTT. Supplemented by reference TRBV29-1 and TRBJ1-4, the full variable domain reads SAVISQKPSRDICQRGTSLTIQCQVDSQVTMMFWYRQQPGQSLTLIATANQGSEATYESGFVIDKFPISRPNLTFSTLTVSNMSPEDSSIYLCSVEDPGGQTNEKLFFGSGTQLSVL.

CDR3 amino acids: CASSISPEAGETQYF. The CDR3 DNA sequence: TGTGCCAGCAGCATATCACCGGAGGCGGGGGAAACGCAGTATTTT. The chain joins TRBV9 to TRBJ2-3; 7 nucleotides align to TRBD2. Germline CDR1 reads SGDLS; CDR2 reads YYNGEE. J was trimmed by 9 bases and V by 4 bases; bases with no gene match: 14. This CDR3 region has 15 residues.

With regard to this clone: The same CDR3 can be traced to other DNA sequences in this sample. The V call is TRBV7-2, the J call TRBJ1-3; D gene ambiguous. V was trimmed by 5 bases and J by 4 bases, leaving 6 bases between them. This CDR3 contains 12 residues. Germline assignment: CDR1 SGHTA and CDR2 FQGNSA. For the CDR3, the DNA is TGTGCCAGCAGCCTACAGGGAAACACCATATATTTT. It yields the protein CASSLQGNTIYF.

The chain is built from TRBV29-1 and TRBJ2-5; 7 bases fit TRBD1. The V gene's germline CDR1 is SQVTM and CDR2 ANQGSEA. CDR3 length equals 14 residues. The V and J ends lost 3 bases and 2 bases, in that order; junction bases with no gene match: 6. CDR3 residues: CSVEEAGGQETQYF. DNA for the CDR3: TGCAGCGTTGAGGAGGCAGGGGGACAAGAGACCCAGTACTTC.

The V gene is TRBV5-1, the J gene TRBJ1-5, with 8 bases identical to TRBD1. The CDR3 has 15 residues. Germline loops: CDR1 SGHRS, CDR2 YFSETQ. Trimming cost V 1 base and J 5 bases; bases outside gene matches: 5. In DNA form, the CDR3 reads TGCGCCAGCAGCTTGACTGGACAGGGTGATCAGCCCCAGCATTTT. Translated: CASSLTGQGDQPQHF.

This chain links TRBV7-2 with TRBJ2-1; a weak D match, TRBD2 (5 bases). Trimming removed 0 bases at V and 5 bases at J, with 5 bases between. Germline values: CDR1 SGHTA, CDR2 FQGNSA. The CDR3 length is 13 residues. Here the CDR3 DNA reads TGTGCCAGCAGCTTAGCTAGCGACAATGAGCAGTTCTTC. It specifies CASSLASDNEQFF.

This rearrangement joins TRBV9 to TRBJ2-5; 14 positions agree with TRBD2. The CDR3 totals 16 residues. Per the germline V gene, CDR1 is SGDLS and CDR2 is YYNGEE. After removal of 3 bases from V and 0 bases from J, the junction contained 1 base not matched to a gene. The CDR3 sequence: CASSEGLAGDQETQYF. DNA for the CDR3: TGTGCCAGCAGCGAGGGACTAGCGGGGGACCAAGAGACCCAGTACTTC.